This TCR beta chain was identified during a study of T cell responses to AZD1222 COVID-19 vaccine. Study-wide points: Compared with day 0, the breadth and depth of the Spike-specific TCR repertoire rose significantly after two doses of AZD1222. Donors were mostly white British, more females; clonal diversity possibly underestimated.

As concerns this clone: Its specificity is unknown.

This CDR3 is built from 15 residues. Per the germline V gene, CDR1 is SGHTA and CDR2 is FQGNSA. J lost 5 bases, V lost 1 base, and 6 bases had no gene match. Assay used: immunoSEQ multiplex PCR; TCRdb lists only in-frame clones, some missing. The sample lists fewer than 150,000 clones, roughly 88% occurring once. The chain is built from TRBV7-2 and TRBJ1-1; 8 bases agree with TRBD1. The TCR was taken from an adult in good health. The sequenced sample was peripheral blood, obtained on day 0 of AZD1222 vaccination. The CDR3 sequence: CASSLGGQGATEAFF. The CDR3 DNA reads as TGTGCCAGCAGCTTAGGCGGGCAGGGGGCGACTGAAGCTTTCTTT.